Below, 27 T cell receptor beta chains from the same sample are listed, as sequenced in a study of blood T cell repertoires in COVID-19. Sequencing was performed with immunoSEQ multiplex PCR; in TCRdb, only in-frame clones are kept and a portion is missing. The sample consists of approximately 230,000 clones, over 80% of them appearing once. Sequences were obtained from PBMCs or T cells enriched from blood (not recorded which). Receptors originate from a young woman who had recovered from COVID-19.

The rearrangement links TRBV11-3 to TRBJ2-3; 8 nucleotides line up with TRBD1. V dropped 7 bases and J dropped 6; count of bases not matched to a gene: 6. Germline CDR1 is SGHNT and CDR2 is YENEEA. The CDR3 length is 13 residues. DNA of the CDR3: TGTGCCAGCACCCGGACAGGGAGGGATACGCAGTATTTT. Encoded protein: CASTRTGRDTQYF.

Concerning this clone: The same CDR3 is also encoded by other DNA sequences in this sample. The CDR3 region has the DNA TGTGCCAGCAGCCGTGGACACCTGAACACTGAAGCTTTCTTT. Encoded protein: CASSRGHLNTEAFF. The chain has TRBV6-5 and TRBJ1-1; weak D call: TRBD1 (5 bases). There are 14 residues in the CDR3. Germline V gives CDR1 MNHEY, CDR2 SVGAGI. Trimming took off 6 bases at V and 0 bases at J, with 11 bases between the two ends.

This clone was seen a single time. V and J are TRBV2 and TRBJ2-7, with D maybe TRBD2 (5 bases). Trimming cost V 6 bases and J 5 bases, with 17 bases left between them. CDR1 is SNHLY, CDR2 FYNNEI, per germline. This CDR3 spans 14 amino acids. Written as DNA, the CDR3 is TGTGCCAGCAGGAGTCCGGGAAGAATGCACGAGCAGTACTTC. It encodes CASRSPGRMHEQYF.

The chain is built from TRBV9 and TRBJ2-3, with 8 positions matching TRBD2. In germline, CDR1 is SGDLS, CDR2 YYNGEE. V shed 3 bases, J shed 6 bases, and the junction held 3 bases outside the gene matches. The CDR3 consists of 13 residues. The CDR3 nucleotides read TGTGCCAGCAGCGGCAGACTAGCGGATACGCAGTATTTT. It yields the protein CASSGRLADTQYF.

This clone is a singleton in its sample. The V call is TRBV4-3, the J call TRBJ2-1, with 15 bases fitting TRBD2. Per germline, CDR1 LGHNA and CDR2 YSLEER. V shed 1 base and J 4 bases; nucleotides not matched to a gene: 2. The CDR3 loop spans 17 amino acids. In DNA form, the CDR3 reads TGCGCCAGCAGCCAAGGGACTAGCGGGGGGGCATACAATGAGCAGTTCTTC. Its protein is CASSQGTSGGAYNEQFF.

In DNA, the CDR3 is TGTGCCAGCAGCTTAGCGGCGGTTGGCGCTTTCTTT. Translating gives CASSLAAVGAFF. The J gene is TRBJ1-1, the V gene TRBV11-3; D gene uncertain. Trimming removed 1 base at V and 11 bases at J, with 11 bases between. Per the germline V gene, CDR1 is SGHNT and CDR2 is YENEEA. The CDR3 spans 12 residues.

The CDR3 bases are TGTGCCAGCAGCTTGTGGGGAATCGACAGGGGGCTTGGTGAAAAACTGTTTTTT. It encodes CASSLWGIDRGLGEKLFF. The chain couples TRBV5-6 to TRBJ1-4, with TRBD1 matching 10 bases. CDR3 length equals 18 residues. Germline CDR1 and CDR2: SGHDT and YYEEEE. Losses at the gene ends were 1 base for V and 7 bases for J; bases not matched to a gene: 13. Variable domain in full (rest from reference TRBV5-6 and TRBJ1-4): DAGVTQSPTHLIKTRGQQVTLRCSPKSGHDTVSWYQQALGQGPQFIFQYYEEEERQRGNFPDRFSGHQFPNYSSELNVNALLLGDSALYLCASSLWGIDRGLGEKLFFGSGTQLSVL.

The CDR3 DNA is TGCAGCGTTAATGGACAGGGAAACACTGAAGCTTTCTTT. This encodes CSVNGQGNTEAFF. V gene TRBV29-1 combines with J gene TRBJ1-1; 8 bases fit TRBD1. Germline V CDR1 and CDR2: SQVTM, ANQGSEA. The J segment lost 2 bases and the V segment lost 5 bases, leaving 4 bases of the junction unmatched. This CDR3 is 13 amino acids long.

The chain uses TRBV18 and TRBJ1-2; TRBD1 is a possible D gene (6 bases). V shed 6 bases and J shed 13 bases, with 30 bases lying between them. This CDR3 comprises 16 residues. Germline V CDR1 and CDR2: KGHSH, LQKENI. CDR3 protein: CASSSQDQWTALSVTF. The CDR3 DNA follows: TGTGCCAGCTCCTCCCAAGACCAATGGACAGCCCTTTCCGTCACCTTC. The full variable domain, with the rest looked up from reference TRBV18 and TRBJ1-2, is NAGVMQNPRHLVRRRGQEARLRCSPMKGHSHVYWYRQLPEEGLKFMVYLQKENIIDESGMPKERFSAEFPKEGPSILRIQQVVRGDSAAYFCASSSQDQWTALSVTFGSGTRLTVV.

The chain uses TRBV27 and TRBJ1-2, with D possibly matching TRBD1 (5 bases). This CDR3 is 15 amino acids long. In germline, CDR1 is MNHEY, CDR2 SMNVEV (reference sequence). V was shortened by 5 bases and J by 6 bases, with 19 bases between the two germline ends. CDR3 nucleotide sequence: TGTGCCAGCAGTCCCGACTGGGGTGGAGGGGATGGCTACACCTTC. Protein product: CASSPDWGGGDGYTF.

The CDR3: CASSPRDSYNYGYTF. The CDR3 DNA follows: TGTGCCAGCAGCCCACGGGACTCTTATAACTATGGCTACACCTTC. The chain is built from TRBV11-3 and TRBJ1-2, with a possible D match to TRBD1 (5 bases). Germline V lookup: CDR1 SGHNT, CDR2 YENEEA. The CDR3 contains 15 residues. Deletions cut 5 bases from V and 1 base from J, with 14 bases between.

The rearrangement links TRBV7-2 to TRBJ2-3; 7 bases are a match to TRBD2. The CDR3 is made up of 15 amino acids. The V gene's germline CDR1 is SGHTA and CDR2 FQGNSA. V trimming: 5 bases; J trimming: 5 bases; junction bases outside the gene matches: 10. CDR3 sequence reads: CASSPWGGSGDTQYF. In DNA form, the CDR3 reads TGTGCCAGCAGCCCATGGGGGGGGTCTGGAGATACGCAGTATTTT.

The chain joins TRBV7-6 to TRBJ2-2, with D maybe TRBD2 (5 bases). Per the germline V gene, CDR1 is SGHVS and CDR2 is FNYEAQ. The CDR3 is made up of 14 amino acids. V was cut by 5 bases and J by 4 bases, with 11 bases left in between. The CDR3 here is CASSPDFFTGELFF. CDR3 coding DNA: TGTGCCAGCAGCCCGGACTTTTTCACCGGGGAGCTGTTTTTT.

The sample holds one count of this clone. J is TRBJ2-7 and V is TRBV5-1; a weak D match, TRBD2 (5 bases). This CDR3 spans 15 amino acids. With 2 bases removed from V and 0 bases from J, the gap between germline ends came to 12 bases. Germline CDR1 SGHRS, CDR2 YFSETQ. In DNA form, the CDR3 reads TGCGCCAGCAGCTTTGGAGGTTCAAGCTCCTACGAGCAGTACTTC. This codes for CASSFGGSSSYEQYF.

The chain is built from TRBV14 and TRBJ2-7; TRBD1 agrees at 10 bases. The trim removed 5 bases at V and 4 bases at J, leaving 5 bases unmatched. Germline-derived CDR1 and CDR2 are SGHDN and FVKESK. The CDR3 runs 14 residues. The CDR3 nucleotides read TGTGCCAGCAGCTTTCCGGGACAGGGGTACGAGCAGTACTTC. Its protein product is CASSFPGQGYEQYF.

The rearrangement joins TRBV5-1 to TRBJ2-7; 11 bases align to TRBD1. This CDR3 contains 16 residues. Germline V gives CDR1 SGHRS, CDR2 YFSETQ. Trimming removed 2 bases from V and 3 bases from J; junction bases left unmatched: 7. The CDR3 region has the DNA TGCGCCAGCAGCTTAAACATGGGACAGGGGGGCTACGAGCAGTACTTC. It codes for CASSLNMGQGGYEQYF.

This rearrangement joins TRBV6-2 or TRBV6-3 to TRBJ1-1; D call uncertain. V was pared by 6 bases and J by 1 base, with 12 bases between. The germline V gene encodes CDR1 MNHEY and CDR2 SVGEGT. The CDR3 consists of 14 residues. The CDR3 loop reads CASSLAFRNTEAFF. The CDR3, as DNA: TGTGCCAGCAGCTTAGCCTTTAGGAACACTGAAGCTTTCTTT.

This clone was detected only a few times. This chain uses TRBV9 with TRBJ2-7; 10 bases fit TRBD2. This CDR3 has 15 residues. Per the germline V gene, CDR1 is SGDLS and CDR2 is YYNGEE. After removal of 0 bases from V and 4 bases from J, the junction contained 4 bases not matched to a gene. CDR3 protein: CASSVAASGGYEQYF. In nucleotides, the CDR3 is TGTGCCAGCAGCGTAGCGGCTAGCGGGGGTTACGAGCAGTACTTC. The whole variable domain, remainder taken from reference TRBV9 and TRBJ2-7, is DSGVTQTPKHLITATGQRVTLRCSPRSGDLSVYWYQQSLDQGLQFLIQYYNGEERAKGNILERFSAQQFPDLHSELNLSSLELGDSALYFCASSVAASGGYEQYFGPGTRLTVT.

The rearrangement uses TRBV27 and TRBJ1-4; the D is unclear. V lost 10 bases and J 7 bases, leaving 19 bases between the germline ends. Looked up from germline, CDR1 is MNHEY and CDR2 is SMNVEV (reference sequence). The CDR3 spans 14 residues. CDR3 region: CATSAFGGSEKLFF. The CDR3 DNA is TGTGCCACCTCAGCGTTTGGTGGGAGTGAAAAACTGTTTTTT. Looking up the rest from reference TRBV27 and TRBJ1-4 gives the full variable domain: EAQVTQNPRYLITVTGKKLTVTCSQNMNHEYMSWYRQDPGLGLRQIYYSMNVEVTDKGDVPEGYKVSRKEKRNFPLILESPSPNQTSLYFCATSAFGGSEKLFFGSGTQLSVL.

The rearrangement joins TRBV4-3 to TRBJ2-7, with 13 bases matching TRBD2. The CDR3 has 16 residues. Germline CDR1 and CDR2: LGHNA and YSLEER. V lost 4 bases, J lost 4 bases, and 7 bases stayed unmatched. The CDR3 loop reads CASSPDRTSGGYEQYF. The CDR3 region has the DNA TGCGCCAGCAGCCCAGATCGGACTAGCGGGGGTTACGAGCAGTACTTC.

The V and J genes are TRBV28 and TRBJ2-7; TRBD2 aligns across 7 bases. This CDR3 has 14 amino acids. CDR1 and CDR2 (germline): MDHEN, SYDVKM. Unmatched junction bases numbered 6, after V lost 3 bases and J lost 4 bases. CDR3 sequence (DNA): TGTGCCAGCAGTTTCTTTCCTAGCGGATACGAGCAGTACTTC. This sequence encodes CASSFFPSGYEQYF.

This clone was observed a single time. The V gene is TRBV29-1, the J gene TRBJ2-7; 9 positions match TRBD1. Germline V gene sequence: CDR1 SQVTM, CDR2 ANQGSEA. The V gene end was trimmed by 4 bases and the J gene end by 6 bases; junction bases not matched to a gene: 7. The CDR3 consists of 13 residues. The CDR3 nucleotides are TGCAGCGTTGGGGACAGGGTTCTCATCGAGCAGTACTTC. Translation: CSVGDRVLIEQYF.

The V gene is TRBV15, the J gene TRBJ2-3; tentative D call: TRBD2 (6 bases). The V and J ends lost 11 bases and 4 bases respectively, with 25 bases between them. The CDR3 has 16 residues. The germline V gene has CDR1 LNHNV and CDR2 YYDKDF (reference sequence). CDR3 sequence reads: CASEFVSGLRPDTQYF. CDR3 in DNA: TGTGCCTCTGAATTCGTGAGCGGGCTTAGACCAGATACGCAGTATTTT.

V is TRBV11-1 and J is TRBJ1-3, with D tentatively TRBD1 (5 bases). Germline assignment: CDR1 SGHAT and CDR2 FQDESV (reference sequence). This CDR3 has 15 residues. The V end was cut by 6 bases, the J end by 0 bases, with 12 bases between. DNA for the CDR3: TGTGCCAGCAGTAAGACAGCTACCTCTGGAAACACCATATATTTT. Protein: CASSKTATSGNTIYF.

The V and J genes are TRBV7-8 and TRBJ1-4; TRBD1 matches 10 bases. The junction had 11 bases not matched to a gene; V was cut back by 5 bases and J by 8 bases. Germline V CDR1 and CDR2: SGHVS, FQNEAQ. The CDR3 has 16 residues. The CDR3 DNA reads as TGTGCCAGCAGCAACCGGGACAGGGGAGGAGAAGAAAAACTGTTTTTT. Protein product: CASSNRDRGGEEKLFF.

V is TRBV11-1 and J is TRBJ2-2; 8 bases are shared with TRBD1. The V gene end was trimmed by 1 base and the J gene end by 4 bases; junction bases not matched to a gene: 5. The CDR3 runs 16 residues. Germline-derived CDR1 and CDR2 are SGHAT and FQDESV (reference sequence). CDR3 DNA: TGTGCCAGCAGCTTAGGGACAGGGTTAACCACCGGGGAGCTGTTTTTT. This encodes CASSLGTGLTTGELFF.

This clone came up once. The J gene is TRBJ2-1, the V gene TRBV11-2; 9 nucleotides line up with TRBD1. The CDR3 has 16 residues. With V trimmed by 5 bases and J by 4 bases, 9 bases remained unmatched. Germline V gives CDR1 SGHAT, CDR2 FQNNGV. This chain's CDR3 is CASSPRTGAVYNEQFF. Here the CDR3 DNA reads TGTGCCAGCAGCCCTAGGACAGGGGCGGTATACAATGAGCAGTTCTTC.